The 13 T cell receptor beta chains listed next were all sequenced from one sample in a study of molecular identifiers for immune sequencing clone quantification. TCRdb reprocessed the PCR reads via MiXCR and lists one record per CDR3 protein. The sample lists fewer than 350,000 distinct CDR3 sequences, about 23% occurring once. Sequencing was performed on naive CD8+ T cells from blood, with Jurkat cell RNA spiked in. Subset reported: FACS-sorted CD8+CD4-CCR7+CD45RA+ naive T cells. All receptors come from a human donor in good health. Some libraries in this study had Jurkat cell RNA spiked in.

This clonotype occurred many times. In DNA form, the CDR3 reads TGCGCCAGCAGCTCACAGGGGGCTGAAGCTTTCTTT. Translating it yields CASSSQGAEAFF. The rearrangement uses TRBV5-1 and TRBJ1-1, with 8 bases identical to TRBD1. Per germline, CDR1 SGHRS and CDR2 YFSETQ. Trimming at V came to 3 bases and at J to 6 bases, leaving 1 base not matched to a gene. The CDR3 runs to 12 residues.

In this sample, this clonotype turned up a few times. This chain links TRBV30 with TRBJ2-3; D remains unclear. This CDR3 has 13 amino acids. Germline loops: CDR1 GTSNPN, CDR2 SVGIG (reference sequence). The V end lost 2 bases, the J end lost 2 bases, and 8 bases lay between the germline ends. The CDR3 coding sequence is TGTGCCTGGAGTAGGGTGACCACAGATACGCAGTATTTT. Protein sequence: CAWSRVTTDTQYF.

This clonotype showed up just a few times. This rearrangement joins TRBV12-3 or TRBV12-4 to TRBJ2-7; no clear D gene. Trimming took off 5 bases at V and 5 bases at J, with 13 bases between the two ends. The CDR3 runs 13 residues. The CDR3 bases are TGTGCCAGCAGTCCCCTCGTCATCCACGAGCAGTACTTC. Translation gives CASSPLVIHEQYF.

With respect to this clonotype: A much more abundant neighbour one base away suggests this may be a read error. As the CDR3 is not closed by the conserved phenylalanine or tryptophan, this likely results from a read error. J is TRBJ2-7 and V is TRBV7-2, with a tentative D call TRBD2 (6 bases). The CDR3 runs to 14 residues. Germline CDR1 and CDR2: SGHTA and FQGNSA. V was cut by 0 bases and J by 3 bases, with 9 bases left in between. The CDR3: CASSLATDYYEQYI. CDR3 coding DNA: TGTGCCAGCAGCTTAGCCACGGACTACTACGAGCAGTACATC.

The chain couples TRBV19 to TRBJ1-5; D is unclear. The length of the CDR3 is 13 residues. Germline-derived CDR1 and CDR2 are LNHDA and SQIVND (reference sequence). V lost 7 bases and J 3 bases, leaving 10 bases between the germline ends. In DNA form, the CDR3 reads TGTGCCAGTACCGGAGGGTTCAATCAGCCCCAGCATTTT. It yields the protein CASTGGFNQPQHF.

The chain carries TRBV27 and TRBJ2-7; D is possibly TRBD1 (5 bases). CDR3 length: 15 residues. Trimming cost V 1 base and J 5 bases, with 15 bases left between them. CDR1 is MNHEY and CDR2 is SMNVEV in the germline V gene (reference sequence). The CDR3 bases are TGTGCCAGCAGTTTATGGGGCAATTATCAGGACGAGCAGTACTTC. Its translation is CASSLWGNYQDEQYF.

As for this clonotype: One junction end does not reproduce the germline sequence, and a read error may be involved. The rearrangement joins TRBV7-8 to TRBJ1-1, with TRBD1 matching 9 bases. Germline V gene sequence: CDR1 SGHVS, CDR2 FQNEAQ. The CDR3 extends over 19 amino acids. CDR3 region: CASSLRGGTGSHLNIEAFF. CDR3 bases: TGTGCCAGCAGCTTGAGGGGGGGGACAGGGAGCCATTTGAACATTGAAGCTTTCTTT.

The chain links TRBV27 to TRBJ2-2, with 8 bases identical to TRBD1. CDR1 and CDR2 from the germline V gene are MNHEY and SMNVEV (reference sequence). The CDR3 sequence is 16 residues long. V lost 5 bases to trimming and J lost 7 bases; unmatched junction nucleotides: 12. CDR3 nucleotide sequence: TGTGCCAGCAGTACTCAGGGGGCAACTTCGGTCGGGGAGCTGTTTTTT. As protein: CASSTQGATSVGELFF.

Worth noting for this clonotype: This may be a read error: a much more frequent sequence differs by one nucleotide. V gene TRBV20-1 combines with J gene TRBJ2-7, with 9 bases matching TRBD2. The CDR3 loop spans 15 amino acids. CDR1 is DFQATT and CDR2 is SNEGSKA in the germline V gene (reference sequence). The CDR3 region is CCARAWAGGPYEQYF. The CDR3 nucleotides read TGCTGTGCTAGAGCTTGGGCGGGAGGGCCCTACGAGCAGTACTTC.

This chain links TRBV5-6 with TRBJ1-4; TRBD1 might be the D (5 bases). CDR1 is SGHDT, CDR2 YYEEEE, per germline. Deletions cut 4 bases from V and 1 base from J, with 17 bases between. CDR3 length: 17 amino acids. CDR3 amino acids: CASSLIGTSETNEKLFF. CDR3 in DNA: TGTGCCAGCAGCCTAATTGGGACTTCTGAAACTAATGAAAAACTGTTTTTT.

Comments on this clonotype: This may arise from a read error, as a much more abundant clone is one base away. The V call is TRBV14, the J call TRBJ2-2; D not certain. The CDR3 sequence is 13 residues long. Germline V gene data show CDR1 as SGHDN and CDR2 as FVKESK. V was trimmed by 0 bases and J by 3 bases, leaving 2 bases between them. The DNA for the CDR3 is TGTGCCAGCAGCCAAGATCACACCGGGGAGCTGTTTTTT. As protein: CASSQDHTGELFF.

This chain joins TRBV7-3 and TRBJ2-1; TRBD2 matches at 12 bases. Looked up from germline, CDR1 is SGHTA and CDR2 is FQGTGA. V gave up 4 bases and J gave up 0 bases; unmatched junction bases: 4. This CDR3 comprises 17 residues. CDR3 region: CASSSTSGRSSYNEQFF. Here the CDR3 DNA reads TGTGCCAGCAGCTCTACTAGCGGGAGGAGCTCCTACAATGAGCAGTTCTTC.

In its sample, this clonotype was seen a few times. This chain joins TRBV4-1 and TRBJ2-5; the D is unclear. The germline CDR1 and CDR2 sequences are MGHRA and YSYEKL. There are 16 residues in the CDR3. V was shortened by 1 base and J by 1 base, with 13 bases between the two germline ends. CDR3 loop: CASSQVFSTLQETQYF. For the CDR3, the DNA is TGCGCCAGCAGCCAAGTCTTCAGCACACTCCAAGAGACCCAGTACTTC.